The present TCR beta chain was sequenced within a study of CD8 T cells in Susac syndrome. The RNA input was 0.5 to 1 ug, and it was reverse transcribed with random hexamers. TCRdb re-analysed the immunoSEQ multiplex PCR reads in MiXCR, keeping a single row per CDR3 protein. The sample has approximately 190,000 distinct CDR3 sequences; 90% to 95% are singletons. The specimen sequenced was CD4+ T cells from PBMCs. The receptor comes from a human donor with Susac syndrome.

CDR3 nucleotides: TGTGCCAGCAGTCCGGGACAGGGGTCGTGGACTGAAGCTTTCTTT. Its protein product is CASSPGQGSWTEAFF. The chain links TRBV28 to TRBJ1-1, with TRBD1 matching over 10 bases. The CDR3 extends over 15 amino acids. Per germline, CDR1 MDHEN and CDR2 SYDVKM. V dropped 5 bases and J dropped 5; count of bases not matched to a gene: 8.